Sequencing of this T cell receptor beta chain was carried out in a study of T cell responses to AZD1222 COVID-19 vaccine (dated by TCRdb to 2020 to 2023). About the full investigation: AZD1222 recipients given second doses at about 4 weeks or at about 12 weeks were pooled, since spike-specific TCR depth and breadth were not found to differ between the two schedules. A total of over 230 trial participants underwent TCR sequencing, of whom around 210 had received two doses of AZD1222 and 26 had received two doses of the MenACWY control vaccine. Enrollment into the trials was organized by age into subgroups of 18-55, 56-69 and 70-plus years, and those subgroups contained roughly 150, 30 and 60 TCR-sequenced participants, respectively. Study-level results and caveats: Participants were mostly white British and included more females than males, and it was suggested by the authors that clonal diversity may have been underestimated. After two AZD1222 doses, both the breadth and the depth of spike-specific TCRs were significantly higher than at day 0 and than in MenACWY recipients. The vaccine-associated CD4 TCRs covered the entire spike protein, and the dominant responses fell in regions 160-218 and 743-854. Conclusions about previously exposed vaccinees are limited because only a handful of AZD1222 recipients were SARS-CoV-2 seropositive at baseline. The 56-69-year group was small, and its depth increase did not reach significance, likely because of low power. Because no day 14 peak-response samples were available, repertoires were characterized only after the peak T cell response. Nearly half of unique spike-specific TCRs reportedly recognized epitopes outside regions mutated in the B.1.351 and B.1.1.7 variants.

This sample's time point label indicates: baseline before first vaccination. Vaccinee samples were obtained from the UK trials COV001 and COV002, which included a single-blind randomized controlled phase 2/3 trial of AZD1222 (ChAdOx1 nCoV-19) in healthy adults. Trial participant PBMC samples were collected at day 0 and day 28 after the second dose for TCRbeta chain sequencing. Comment on this clone: What antigen it recognizes has not been identified. No base-level quality is on record; no much larger clone is a single base apart.

The CDR3 regions of human TCRbeta chains were analyzed by immunosequencing. The study's processing was this. TCRs in the repertoires were compared against a reference library of SARS-CoV-2-specific TCRs that had been generated with the MIRA antigen-specificity platform. Breadth meant the fraction of unique TCRs that were SARS-CoV-2-associated, whereas depth meant the fraction of total T cells that were SARS-CoV-2-associated. Using the MIRA data, each spike-specific TCR was assigned both to the spike region to which the TCR was reactive and to a CD4 or CD8 class. Log10-transformed breadth and depth values were compared by one-way ANOVA with Sidak's multiple comparisons tests. TCRdb took this table from immuneACCESS and kept in-frame rearrangements with V and J called. Such tables lack part of the clones; where checked against another copy, unresolved V genes explain under half of the gap, and the rest is unexplained. V, J and clone size are taken as reported in that table, and D and trimming were inferred from the DNA itself. The sample includes about 150,000 clones, with over 75% observed a single time. The ten most abundant clones make up less than 2% of the sample.

The source is an adult in good health. Source: peripheral blood, taken on day 0 of AZD1222 vaccination.

The sequence in DNA is TGTGCCAGTTCTAGCGGAAAAGGCAATCAGCCCCAGCATTTT. Its coded protein is CASSSGKGNQPQHF. The V and J segments used are TRBV19 and TRBJ1-5, with the D gene not clear enough to name. Including the terminal cysteine and phenylalanine, the CDR3 comprises 14 residues. CDR3 DNA only is kept here, 42 bases in frame from base 1. CDR1 and CDR2 (LNHDA, SQIVND) derive from the germline V gene (reference sequence). Deletion took 8 bases off V and 2 bases off J, with a span of 13 bases between the germline ends. Extended through the reference TRBV19 and TRBJ1-5 proteins, this CDR3 yields the full variable domain: DGGITQSPKYLFRKEGQNVTLSCEQNLNHDAMYWYRQDPGQGLRLIYYSQIVNDFQKGDIAEGYSVSREKKESFPLTVTSAQKNPTAFYLCASSSGKGNQPQHFGDGTRLSIL.